This passage covers 12 T cell receptor beta chains from one sample sequenced in a study of T cell changes during pregnancy in multiple sclerosis. TCRdb's copy holds only in-frame clones and misses some; the assay was immunoSEQ multiplex PCR. The sample shows roughly 49,000 clones, around 95% of them seen only once. Here the sequenced sample was CD8+ T cells from peripheral blood mononuclear cells, taken after pregnancy. The source of these receptors is a female donor with multiple sclerosis, enrolled in a pregnancy study.

The chain couples TRBV19 to TRBJ1-1; D is undetermined. With 7 bases removed from V and 7 bases from J, the gap between germline ends came to 13 bases. The germline gives CDR1 LNHDA, CDR2 SQIVND (reference sequence). CDR3 length: 12 residues. CDR3 sequence reads: CASTLGSIEAFF. For the CDR3, the DNA is TGTGCCAGTACCCTCGGGAGCATTGAAGCTTTCTTT. Supplemented by reference TRBV19 and TRBJ1-1, the full variable domain reads DGGITQSPKYLFRKEGQNVTLSCEQNLNHDAMYWYRQDPGQGLRLIYYSQIVNDFQKGDIAEGYSVSREKKESFPLTVTSAQKNPTAFYLCASTLGSIEAFFGQGTRLTVV.

The chain recombines TRBV28 with TRBJ2-7, with TRBD2 identical over 9 bases. The CDR3 spans 13 residues. Trimming took 8 bases from V and 5 from J; bases not matched to a gene: 7. The V gene's germline CDR1 is MDHEN and CDR2 SYDVKM. DNA of the CDR3: TGTGCCAGCTCCTTAGCGGGAGTCGACGAGCAGTACTTC. This gives the protein CASSLAGVDEQYF. The variable domain in full, with the rest retrieved from reference TRBV28 and TRBJ2-7, is DVKVTQSSRYLVKRTGEKVFLECVQDMDHENMFWYRQDPGLGLRLIYFSYDVKMKEKGDIPEGYSVSREKKERFSLILESASTNQTSMYLCASSLAGVDEQYFGPGTRLTVT.

This chain links TRBV30 with TRBJ1-1; D is undetermined. V was shortened by 3 bases and J by 1 base, with 12 bases between the two germline ends. This CDR3 comprises 14 residues. CDR1 GTSNPN and CDR2 SVGIG come from the germline V gene (reference sequence). DNA for the CDR3: TGTGCCTGGAGCCCTGGAGTCGCGAACACTGAAGCTTTCTTT. Protein sequence: CAWSPGVANTEAFF.

In this sample, this clone turned up once. The V gene is TRBV27, the J gene TRBJ1-1, with TRBD1 as a possible D gene (6 bases). The CDR3 runs to 16 residues. Deletions cut 6 bases from V and 0 bases from J, with 17 bases between. In germline, CDR1 is MNHEY, CDR2 SMNVEV (reference sequence). Here the CDR3 reads CASRQSGAYMNTEAFF. CDR3 coding DNA: TGTGCCAGCAGGCAATCAGGGGCCTACATGAACACTGAAGCTTTCTTT.

V usage is TRBV2 and J usage is TRBJ2-5, with 7 bases aligning to TRBD2. J lost 0 bases, V lost 8 bases, and 9 bases had no gene match. Germline assignment: CDR1 SNHLY and CDR2 FYNNEI. The CDR3 sequence is 15 residues long. CDR3 bases: TGTGCCAGCCCAAGCGGGGACTCGTACCAAGAGACCCAGTACTTC. Protein sequence: CASPSGDSYQETQYF.

V gene TRBV6-5 combines with J gene TRBJ1-5, with D unclear. Germline V gene sequence: CDR1 MNHEY, CDR2 SVGAGI. V lost 3 bases and J 0 bases, leaving 9 bases between the germline ends. The CDR3 runs 15 residues. The CDR3 DNA follows: TGTGCCAGCAGTTATTCCCCTTATAGCAATCAGCCCCAGCATTTT. Its translation is CASSYSPYSNQPQHF.

The V and J genes are TRBV7-8 and TRBJ1-3; D ambiguous. The CDR3 extends over 16 amino acids. V gave up 4 bases and J gave up 4 bases, with 17 bases separating them. The germline V gene has CDR1 SGHVS and CDR2 FQNEAQ. CDR3 nucleotides: TGTGCCAGCAGCTCTGGAGGAAGTCTGGGCGGAAACACCATATATTTT. Amino acids: CASSSGGSLGGNTIYF.

CDR3 nucleotides: TGTGCCAGCAGCCCAACCGGGGGACTGCTCGAGCAGTACTTC. Translation: CASSPTGGLLEQYF. V is TRBV4-2 and J is TRBJ2-7; TRBD2 might be the D (6 bases). CDR1 is LGHNA, CDR2 YNFKEQ, per germline. V lost 4 bases and J lost 6, with 16 bases in between. This CDR3 spans 14 amino acids.

The rearrangement links TRBV9 to TRBJ2-1; 13 nucleotides agree with TRBD2. CDR1 is SGDLS, CDR2 YYNGEE, per germline. The CDR3 totals 19 residues. The junction had 7 bases not matched to a gene; V was cut back by 0 bases and J by 1 base. CDR3 residues: CASSVGRTSGRGSYNEQFF. CDR3 nucleotides: TGTGCCAGCAGCGTAGGACGGACTAGCGGGAGAGGGTCCTACAATGAGCAGTTCTTC.

The gene calls are TRBV18 and TRBJ2-7, with TRBD2 matching over 10 bases. V was pared by 2 bases and J by 4 bases, with 5 bases of the junction left unmatched. CDR3 size: 15 residues. Looked up from germline, CDR1 is KGHSH and CDR2 is LQKENI. CDR3 DNA: TGTGCCAGCTCACCAGAAACTAGCGGGACGTACGAGCAGTACTTC. Residues: CASSPETSGTYEQYF. The variable domain in full, with the rest retrieved from reference TRBV18 and TRBJ2-7, is NAGVMQNPRHLVRRRGQEARLRCSPMKGHSHVYWYRQLPEEGLKFMVYLQKENIIDESGMPKERFSAEFPKEGPSILRIQQVVRGDSAAYFCASSPETSGTYEQYFGPGTRLTVT.

The chain employs TRBV7-9 and TRBJ2-7; 7 nucleotides match TRBD2. V trimming: 2 bases; J trimming: 5 bases; junction bases outside the gene matches: 3. CDR1 is SEHNR, CDR2 FQNEAQ, per germline (reference sequence). The CDR3 sequence is 13 residues long. This chain's CDR3 is CASSLKAGDEQYF. Written as DNA, the CDR3 is TGTGCCAGCAGCTTAAAGGCGGGGGACGAGCAGTACTTC.

The chain carries TRBV28 and TRBJ2-7; 7 bases agree with TRBD2. This CDR3 spans 15 amino acids. Unmatched junction bases numbered 4, after V lost 1 base and J lost 1 base. Looked up from germline, CDR1 is MDHEN and CDR2 is SYDVKM. The CDR3 region has the DNA TGTGCCAGCAGTTTATCGGGACTACCATCCTACGAGCAGTACTTC. This translates into CASSLSGLPSYEQYF.